What follows is one T cell receptor (beta chain) and its context. Its antigen is unidentified. The data belong to a study of lymphopenia after photon versus proton radiotherapy. Study-wide findings and caveats: After the lymphocyte nadir, photon-treated repertoires showed oligoclonal expansion, especially of CD8+ Temra cells.

V shed 3 bases and J shed 6 bases, with 18 bases lying between them. The CDR3 is made up of 15 amino acids. CDR1 is SGHAT, CDR2 FQNNGV, per germline. The table came from immunoSEQ multiplex PCR; TCRdb's copy has only in-frame clones and leaves some out. The sample contains around 6,800 clones, 70% to 85% of which appear only once. This sample comprised peripheral blood, obtained from a patient treated with photon-based radiotherapy. This sequence was found in a man under 40 with gastric cancer. The gene calls are TRBV11-2 and TRBJ2-7; TRBD1 might be the D (5 bases). CDR3 loop: CASSFTMEQGTEQYF. The DNA for the CDR3 is TGTGCCAGCAGCTTTACAATGGAGCAGGGCACCGAGCAGTACTTC. Full variable domain (rest looked up from reference TRBV11-2 and TRBJ2-7): EAGVAQSPRYKIIEKRQSVAFWCNPISGHATLYWYQQILGQGPKLLIQFQNNGVVDDSQLPKDRFSAERLKGVDSTLKIQPAKLEDSAVYLCASSFTMEQGTEQYFGPGTRLTVT.